The sample holds one count of the clone carrying this T cell receptor beta chain. What it binds is not known. Germline loops: CDR1 SGHDT, CDR2 YYEEEE. Trimming took 0 bases from V and 6 from J, leaving 7 bases between them. This CDR3 has 12 amino acids. The sample originates from a study of T cell repertoires in cytomegalovirus infection. TCRdb ran MiXCR on the reads and lists one entry per CDR3 protein. The sample shows more than 95,000 distinct CDR3 sequences, roughly a third of them seen only once. The sequence was collected from a human donor in good health (CMV status not recorded). Some clones in this sample may be carry-over from other donors' samples. The rearrangement links TRBV5-6 to TRBJ2-7; D is uncertain. Source: CD8+ T cells from cultured PBMCs, taken from culture after CMV antigen stimulation. CDR3 bases: TGTGCCAGCAGCTTGGGAAGTGGCGAGCAGTACTTC. Translation: CASSLGSGEQYF. Full variable domain (missing parts from reference TRBV5-6 and TRBJ2-7): DAGVTQSPTHLIKTRGQQVTLRCSPKSGHDTVSWYQQALGQGPQFIFQYYEEEERQRGNFPDRFSGHQFPNYSSELNVNALLLGDSALYLCASSLGSGEQYFGPGTRLTVT.